The source of this T cell receptor beta chain is a study of T cells after yellow fever vaccination. Study-level points and caveats: Sorted repertoires could include abundant contaminating clonotypes from bulk cells. The secondary response peaked faster, at day 5 versus 15, but was weaker. A small share of clonotypes appeared in both CD4 and CD8 compartments.

Germline CDR1 reads DFQATT; CDR2 reads SNEGSKA (reference sequence). V dropped 4 bases and J dropped 1; count of bases not matched to a gene: 5. CDR3 length: 14 residues. This clonotype was seen a handful of times. What it binds is unknown. Generation of TCR cDNA used 5'RACE template switching (which added a universal primer site and UMIs). TCRdb used MiXCR to reprocess the 5' RACE reads, holding one entry per CDR3 protein. This table has fewer than 350,000 distinct CDR3 sequences, 8.7% appearing once. The chain carries TRBV20-1 and TRBJ2-5; 8 nucleotides line up with TRBD1. The sequenced sample was PBMCs, obtained on the day of the first yellow fever vaccination. This sequence originates from a man between 18 and 35 years old who received the YFV17D yellow fever vaccine. The CDR3 sequence is CSATRTGLQETQYF. DNA of the CDR3: TGCAGTGCTACCCGGACAGGGCTCCAAGAGACCCAGTACTTC.